One and the same sample provided the 20 T cell receptor beta chains below, sequenced in a study of T cells after yellow fever vaccination. TCRdb processed the 5' RACE reads anew with MiXCR; each CDR3 protein has one entry. This table holds under 300,000 distinct CDR3 sequences, roughly 7.2% found once. Sequenced here: CD4+ T cells sorted from PBMCs, sampled 15 days after the yellow fever booster vaccination. These receptors were obtained from a man aged 25 to 45 who received the YFV17D yellow fever vaccine.

In this sample, this clonotype turned up a few times. The chain has TRBV6-2 or TRBV6-3 and TRBJ2-2; the D is unclear. V was cut by 7 bases and J by 3 bases, with 12 bases left in between. The CDR3 spans 14 residues. Germline assignment: CDR1 MNHEY and CDR2 SVGEGT. CDR3 in DNA: TGTGCCAGCAACGGAAGGTCGCACACCGGGGAGCTGTTTTTT. Protein: CASNGRSHTGELFF.

The table lists this clonotype with a few counts. V and J are TRBV15 and TRBJ2-1; 14 bases map to TRBD2. The length of the CDR3 is 16 residues. From germline, CDR1 is LNHNV and CDR2 YYDKDF (reference sequence). The V segment lost 3 bases and the J segment 9 bases; nucleotides outside the gene matches: 7. The CDR3 DNA is TGTGCCACCAGCAGCCACCCGGGACTAGCGGGAGCTGAGCAGTTCTTC. As protein: CATSSHPGLAGAEQFF.

This sequence joins TRBV6-1 and TRBJ1-1; 12 bases map to TRBD1. Germline CDR1 MNHNS, CDR2 SASEGT. The CDR3 spans 15 residues. J gave up 6 bases and V 5 bases, and 7 bases lay outside the gene matches. The CDR3 DNA follows: TGTGCCAGCAGTCTTAGAGGGACAGGGGGCTCTGAAGCTTTCTTT. Translating it yields CASSLRGTGGSEAFF.

This clonotype showed up just a few times. The V call is TRBV6-2 or TRBV6-3, the J call TRBJ2-7, with D perhaps matching TRBD1 or TRBD2 (5 bases each). Deletions cut 0 bases from V and 10 bases from J, with 10 bases between. Germline CDR1 reads MNHEY; CDR2 reads SVGEGT. CDR3 length: 12 amino acids. CDR3 coding DNA: TGTGCCAGCAGTTACTCGACCGGGGCCCAGTACTTC. It yields the protein CASSYSTGAQYF.

This clonotype was seen a handful of times. The chain uses TRBV20-1 and TRBJ2-7; 12 bases line up with TRBD2. Germline V gene sequence: CDR1 DFQATT, CDR2 SNEGSKA (reference sequence). This CDR3 is 14 amino acids long. The V gene end was trimmed by 5 bases and the J gene end by 0 bases; junction bases not matched to a gene: 2. This chain's CDR3 is CSALGLAGSYEQYF. CDR3 DNA: TGCAGTGCTTTGGGACTAGCGGGCTCCTACGAGCAGTACTTC.

This clonotype showed up many times. This chain joins TRBV6-5 and TRBJ1-2; no clear D gene. The CDR3 contains 11 residues. Trimming shortened V by 10 bases and J by 6 bases, and 12 bases separated the two germline ends. The germline V gene has CDR1 MNHEY and CDR2 SVGAGI. CDR3 nucleotide sequence: TGTGCCACCCGTGACGGGGATGGCTACACCTTC. Amino acids: CATRDGDGYTF.

The CDR3 sequence is CASRGDRGSYNEQFF. The CDR3 DNA reads TGTGCCAGCAGGGGGGATAGGGGGAGCTACAATGAGCAGTTCTTC. The chain uses TRBV7-2 and TRBJ2-1, with a tentative D call TRBD1 (6 bases). Deletions cut 6 bases from V and 3 bases from J, with 15 bases between. The CDR3 has 15 residues. The germline V gene has CDR1 SGHTA and CDR2 FQGNSA.

The table lists this clonotype with a few counts. CDR3 nucleotides: TGTGCCAGCAGTTTAAACCCCACGGTCGGGAGCACAGATACGCAGTATTTT. Its translation: CASSLNPTVGSTDTQYF. The chain couples TRBV27 to TRBJ2-3, with unresolved D. Germline loops: CDR1 MNHEY, CDR2 SMNVEV (reference sequence). V was shortened by 2 bases and J by 0 bases, with 15 bases between the two germline ends. CDR3 length: 17 residues.

This clonotype was picked up many times. The V call is TRBV7-9, the J call TRBJ2-7, with D hard to call. V lost 5 bases, J lost 3 bases, and 23 bases lay in between. The CDR3 consists of 17 residues. Looked up from germline, CDR1 is SEHNR and CDR2 is FQNEAQ (reference sequence). The CDR3 DNA reads TGTGCCAGCAGCCCTTCATTCCAGGTTGGTGGGATCTACGAGCAGTACTTC. This gives the protein CASSPSFQVGGIYEQYF.

This clonotype has ten or more counts. The genes are TRBV18 and TRBJ2-7; D is perhaps TRBD2 (5 bases). Trimming left V 0 bases short and J 7 bases short, with 10 bases between. CDR1 and CDR2 from the germline V gene are KGHSH and LQKENI. The CDR3 is 13 residues long. CDR3 bases: TGTGCCAGCTCACCACCTCTGAGCGGAGAGCAGTACTTC. This gives the protein CASSPPLSGEQYF.

The chain is built from TRBV7-9 and TRBJ1-4; D ambiguous. This CDR3 region has 13 residues. V was pared by 1 base and J by 6 bases, with 6 bases between. Germline-derived CDR1 and CDR2 are SEHNR and FQNEAQ (reference sequence). The CDR3 DNA reads as TGTGCCAGCAGCTTAGTGGCGGATGAAAAACTGTTTTTT. Translating gives CASSLVADEKLFF.

Only a few counts were recorded for this clonotype. The genes are TRBV7-2 and TRBJ1-6, with D unclear. CDR1 is SGHTA and CDR2 is FQGNSA in the germline V gene. The CDR3 consists of 14 residues. The ends were cut back, 2 bases at V and 10 bases at J, with 12 bases in the middle. CDR3 region: CASSLRAVGSPLHF. The CDR3 nucleotides read TGTGCCAGCAGCTTAAGGGCAGTTGGCTCACCCCTCCACTTT.

In this sample, this clonotype turned up many times. This rearrangement joins TRBV5-1 to TRBJ2-1; 7 bases agree with TRBD1. J lost 6 bases, V lost 6 bases, and 9 bases had no gene match. CDR1 is SGHRS, CDR2 YFSETQ, per germline. This CDR3 has 14 residues. CDR3 region: CASIAEGASNEQFF. In DNA form, the CDR3 reads TGCGCCAGCATCGCTGAGGGGGCAAGCAATGAGCAGTTCTTC. Full variable domain (missing parts from reference TRBV5-1 and TRBJ2-1): KAGVTQTPRYLIKTRGQQVTLSCSPISGHRSVSWYQQTPGQGLQFLFEYFSETQRNKGNFPGRFSGRQFSNSRSEMNVSTLELGDSALYLCASIAEGASNEQFFGPGTRLTVL.

This clonotype was detected ten times or more. The chain combines TRBV10-3 with TRBJ2-5, with 10 positions matching TRBD2. Trimming cost V 3 bases and J 4 bases; bases outside gene matches: 2. Per the germline V gene, CDR1 is ENHRY and CDR2 is SYGVKD. The CDR3 contains 14 residues. CDR3 coding DNA: TGTGCCATCAGTGAAACTAGCGGGATAGAGACCCAGTACTTC. Translation: CAISETSGIETQYF.

This clonotype showed up many times. The chain uses TRBV5-1 and TRBJ2-3, with no clear D. The V and J ends lost 0 bases and 2 bases respectively, with 7 bases between them. This CDR3 contains 14 residues. From germline, CDR1 is SGHRS and CDR2 YFSETQ. Written as DNA, the CDR3 is TGCGCCAGCAGCTTGGAGTTTAACACAGATACGCAGTATTTT. Translation: CASSLEFNTDTQYF.

In this sample, this clonotype turned up a few times. The genes are TRBV3-1 and TRBJ2-1; tentatively, D is TRBD2 (7 bases). The germline V and J ends were trimmed by 1 base and 3 bases, with 13 bases remaining between them. CDR3 length equals 16 residues. Germline V gene data show CDR1 as LGHDT and CDR2 as YNNKEL (reference sequence). CDR3 nucleotides: TGTGCCAGCAGCCAAGGGGGGGGGCCCTACTACAATGAGCAGTTCTTC. Translating gives CASSQGGGPYYNEQFF.

This clonotype was recorded a few times. This rearrangement joins TRBV4-2 to TRBJ2-1, with 8 nucleotides matching TRBD1. Unmatched junction bases numbered 23, after V lost 5 bases and J lost 8 bases. The CDR3 has 19 amino acids. The germline V gene has CDR1 LGHNA and CDR2 YNFKEQ. This CDR3 reads CASSIRTGNSGGNVHEQFF. Here the CDR3 DNA reads TGTGCCAGCAGCATCCGGACAGGGAATAGTGGCGGGAATGTGCATGAGCAGTTCTTC.

The CDR3 DNA reads TGTGCCAGCAGCCCACGGGCGGGAGGAAGCTCCTACGAGCAGTACTTC. It yields the protein CASSPRAGGSSYEQYF. V gene TRBV7-2 combines with J gene TRBJ2-7; 8 bases map to TRBD2. V lost 5 bases and J lost 0; bases outside the gene matches: 9. Germline V gene sequence: CDR1 SGHTA, CDR2 FQGNSA. CDR3 length: 16 residues.

This clonotype was seen repeatedly, ten times or more. Here the CDR3 reads CASSSRQGHGYTF. For the CDR3, the DNA is TGTGCCAGCAGCTCCAGACAGGGCCATGGCTACACCTTC. The rearrangement joins TRBV7-2 to TRBJ1-2; 7 positions match TRBD1. The CDR3 contains 13 residues. Germline V lookup: CDR1 SGHTA, CDR2 FQGNSA. The ends lost 4 bases at V and 6 bases at J; junction bases unmatched: 5.

This clonotype showed up just a few times. The chain joins TRBV7-2 to TRBJ2-5; TRBD1 might be the D (6 bases). Germline assignment: CDR1 SGHTA and CDR2 FQGNSA. V was pared by 5 bases and J by 3 bases, with 10 bases between. The CDR3 runs 13 residues. The CDR3 DNA sequence: TGTGCCAGCAGCGAGTACAGGGAAGAGACCCAGTACTTC. Its translation: CASSEYREETQYF.